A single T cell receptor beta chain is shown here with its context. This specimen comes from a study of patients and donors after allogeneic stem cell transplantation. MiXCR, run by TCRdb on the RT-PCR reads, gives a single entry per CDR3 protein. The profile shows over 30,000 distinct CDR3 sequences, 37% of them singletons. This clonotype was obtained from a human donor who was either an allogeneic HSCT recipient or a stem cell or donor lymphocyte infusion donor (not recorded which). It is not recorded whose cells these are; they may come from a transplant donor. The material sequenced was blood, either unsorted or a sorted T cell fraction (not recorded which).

DNA of the CDR3: TGTGCCAGCAGTTTGAAGGGGGCTCTAAGCTACGAGCAGTACTTC. Its translation is CASSLKGALSYEQYF. This chain uses TRBV25-1 with TRBJ2-7, with TRBD1 matching 7 bases. Germline trimming cut 5 bases from V and 3 bases from J; bases unmatched to any gene: 10. The CDR3 sequence is 15 residues long. The germline V gene encodes CDR1 MGHDK and CDR2 SYGVNS.